One sample yielded the 8 T cell receptor beta chains listed below, sequenced in a study of blood T cell repertoires in COVID-19. Repertoires were generated with immunoSEQ multiplex PCR, while TCRdb's copy carries only in-frame clones and drops some. There are fewer than 250,000 clones in the sample; approximately 90% occur only once, and over 1.5% lies in the top ten. The sequencing sample was made of peripheral blood. The receptors here all came from a man between 65 and 85 years old with acute or convalescent COVID-19.

The V call is TRBV4-1, the J call TRBJ1-3, with D unresolved. CDR3 size: 15 residues. Trimming removed 6 bases at V and 0 bases at J, with 12 bases between. Germline lookup yields CDR1 MGHRA and CDR2 YSYEKL. The CDR3: CASSPNSGSGNTIYF. CDR3 coding DNA: TGCGCCAGCAGTCCCAACTCGGGCTCTGGAAACACCATATATTTT.

The chain has TRBV19 and TRBJ2-2, with TRBD2 matching over 11 bases. Germline V gives CDR1 LNHDA, CDR2 SQIVND (reference sequence). V dropped 5 bases and J dropped 5; count of bases not matched to a gene: 10. This CDR3 is 17 amino acids long. Written as DNA, the CDR3 is TGTGCCAGTAGTCCTCTAGCGGGAGGATCGTGGACCGGGGAGCTGTTTTTT. Translation: CASSPLAGGSWTGELFF.

The chain joins TRBV5-1 to TRBJ1-1; D perhaps matches TRBD1 (5 bases). CDR1 is SGHRS and CDR2 is YFSETQ in the germline V gene. Trimming cost V 2 bases and J 4 bases, with 12 bases left between them. CDR3 size: 14 residues. CDR3 nucleotide sequence: TGCGCCAGCAGCTTACAATGGGGCACCACTGAAGCTTTCTTT. This codes for CASSLQWGTTEAFF.

V is TRBV5-5 and J is TRBJ2-2; possibly TRBD1 for D (6 bases). The V end was cut by 3 bases, the J end by 5 bases, with 8 bases between. The germline V gene has CDR1 SGHKS and CDR2 YYEKEE (reference sequence). This CDR3 comprises 13 residues. The CDR3 protein is CASSSQGTGELFF. CDR3 DNA: TGTGCCAGCAGCTCACAGGGAACCGGGGAGCTGTTTTTT.

The rearrangement joins TRBV6-5 to TRBJ2-6, with 7 bases lining up with TRBD1. V gave up 4 bases and J gave up 0 bases; unmatched junction bases: 3. The CDR3 totals 16 residues. Germline loops: CDR1 MNHEY, CDR2 SVGAGI. The CDR3 region has the DNA TGTGCCAGCAGTTTGGGACAGCTCTCTGGGGCCAACGTCCTGACTTTC. Protein sequence: CASSLGQLSGANVLTF.

V is TRBV27 and J is TRBJ2-1; D gene uncertain. V was shortened by 7 bases and J by 15 bases, with 19 bases between the two germline ends. Germline CDR1 reads MNHEY; CDR2 reads SMNVEV (reference sequence). The CDR3 has 12 residues. DNA of the CDR3: TGTGCCAGCACCCGGATTCCGGGTCCATCGTTCTTC. Residues: CASTRIPGPSFF.

There are many counts of this clone. Additional DNA sequences in this sample encode the identical CDR3. The genes are TRBV18 and TRBJ1-5; TRBD1 is a possible D gene (5 bases). The length of the CDR3 is 15 residues. Germline V CDR1 and CDR2: KGHSH, LQKENI. V lost 0 bases and J 4 bases, leaving 10 bases between the germline ends. Written as DNA, the CDR3 is TGTGCCAGCTCACCACCGGGGGGTCGGAATCAGCCCCAGCATTTT. Translation gives CASSPPGGRNQPQHF.

The V and J genes are TRBV28 and TRBJ2-7, with D perhaps TRBD1 (6 bases). The CDR3 contains 15 residues. Trimming removed 3 bases at V and 6 bases at J, with 18 bases between. Germline loops: CDR1 MDHEN, CDR2 SYDVKM. The CDR3 coding sequence is TGTGCCAGCAGTTTCCCGCAGGGGAACCCCCTCGAGCAGTACTTC. It is translated as CASSFPQGNPLEQYF.